The sequence of this TCR beta chain was determined in a study of breast tumors, draining lymph nodes, adjacent tissues. The CDR3 is 14 amino acids. Germline V CDR1 and CDR2: LNHDA, SQIVND (reference sequence). This clonotype was detected only a few times. Its antigen is as yet unknown. This may be a read error, as it is one base from a much larger clone. TCRdb reprocessed the multiplex PCR reads via MiXCR and lists one record per CDR3 protein. The sample carries around 230,000 distinct CDR3 sequences, roughly 32% recorded once. Breast cancer patients provided tissue from their axillary draining lymph nodes. Overall study results and limits: Data fit most tumor T cells coming from lymph node, expanding in tumor. Tumor repertoires ranked between lymph nodes and nontumor tissue in diversity, with V and J gene preferences. That most tumor T cells come from lymph nodes remained unproven.

J is TRBJ1-2 and V is TRBV19; TRBD1 matches 8 bases. Sequencing was performed on axillary lymph node tissue. The sequence came from a female donor with breast cancer. Some clones in this sample may be carry-over from other donors' samples. DNA of the CDR3: TGTGCCAGTCGGCCAGGGGGCTTGGTCTATGGCCACACCTTC. Translated, it gives CASRPGGLVYGHTF.